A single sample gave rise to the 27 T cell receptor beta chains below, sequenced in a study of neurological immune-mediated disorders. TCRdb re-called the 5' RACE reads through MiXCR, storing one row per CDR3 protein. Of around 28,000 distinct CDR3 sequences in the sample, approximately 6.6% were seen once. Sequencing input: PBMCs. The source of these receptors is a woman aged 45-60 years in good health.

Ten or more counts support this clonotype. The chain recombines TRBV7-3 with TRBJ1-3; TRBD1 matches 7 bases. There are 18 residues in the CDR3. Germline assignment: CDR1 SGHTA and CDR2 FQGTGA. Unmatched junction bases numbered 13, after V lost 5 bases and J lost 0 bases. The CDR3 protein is CASSPHLGQLSSGNTIYF. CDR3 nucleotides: TGTGCCAGCAGCCCCCATCTGGGACAGCTAAGCTCTGGAAACACCATATATTTT.

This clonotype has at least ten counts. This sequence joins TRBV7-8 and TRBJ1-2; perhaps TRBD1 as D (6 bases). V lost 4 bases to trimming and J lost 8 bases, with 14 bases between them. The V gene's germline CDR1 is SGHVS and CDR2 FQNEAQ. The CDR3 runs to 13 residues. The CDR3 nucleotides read TGTGCCAGCAGCTCGTCAGGGGTGGCGGGCTACACCTTC. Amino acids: CASSSSGVAGYTF. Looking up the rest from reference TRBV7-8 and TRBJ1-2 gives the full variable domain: GAGVSQSPRYKVAKRGQDVALRCDPISGHVSLFWYQQALGQGPEFLTYFQNEAQLDKSGLPSDRFFAERPEGSVSTLKIQRTQQEDSAVYLCASSSSGVAGYTFGSGTRLTVV.

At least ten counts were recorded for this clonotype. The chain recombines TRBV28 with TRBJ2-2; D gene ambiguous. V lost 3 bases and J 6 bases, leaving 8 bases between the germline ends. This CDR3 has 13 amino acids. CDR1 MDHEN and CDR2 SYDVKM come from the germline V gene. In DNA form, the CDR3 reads TGTGCCAGCAGTTTCCCCTCAGCCGGGGAGCTGTTTTTT. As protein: CASSFPSAGELFF.

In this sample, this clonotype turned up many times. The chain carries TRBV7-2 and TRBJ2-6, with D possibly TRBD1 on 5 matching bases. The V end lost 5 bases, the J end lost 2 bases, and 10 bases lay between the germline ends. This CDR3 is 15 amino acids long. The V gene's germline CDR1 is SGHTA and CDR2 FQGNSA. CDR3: CASSADTTGANVLTF. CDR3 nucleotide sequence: TGTGCCAGCAGCGCGGACACCACTGGGGCCAACGTCCTGACTTTC. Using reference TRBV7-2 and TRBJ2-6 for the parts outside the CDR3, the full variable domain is GAGVSQSPSNKVTEKGKDVELRCDPISGHTALYWYRQSLGQGLEFLIYFQGNSAPDKSGLPSDRFSAERTGGSVSTLTIQRTQQEDSAVYLCASSADTTGANVLTFGAGSRLTVL.

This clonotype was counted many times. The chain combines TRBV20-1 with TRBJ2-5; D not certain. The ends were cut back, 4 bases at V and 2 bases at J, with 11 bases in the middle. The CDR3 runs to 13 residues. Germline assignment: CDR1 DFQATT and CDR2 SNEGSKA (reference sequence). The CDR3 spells CSANAAGQETQYF. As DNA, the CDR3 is TGCAGTGCTAACGCGGCAGGACAAGAGACCCAGTACTTC.

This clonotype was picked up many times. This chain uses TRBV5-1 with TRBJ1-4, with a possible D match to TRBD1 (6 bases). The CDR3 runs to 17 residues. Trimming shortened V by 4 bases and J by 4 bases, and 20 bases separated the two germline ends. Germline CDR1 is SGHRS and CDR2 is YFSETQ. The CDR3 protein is CASSPSARTAYNEKLFF. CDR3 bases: TGCGCCAGCAGCCCATCGGCGCGGACAGCTTATAATGAAAAACTGTTTTTT.

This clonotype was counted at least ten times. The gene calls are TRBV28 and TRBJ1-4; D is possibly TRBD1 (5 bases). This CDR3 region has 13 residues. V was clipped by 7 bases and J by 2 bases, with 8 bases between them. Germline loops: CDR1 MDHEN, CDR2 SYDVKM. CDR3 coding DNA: TGTGCCAGCAACGGGGGGACTAATGAAAAACTGTTTTTT. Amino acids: CASNGGTNEKLFF.

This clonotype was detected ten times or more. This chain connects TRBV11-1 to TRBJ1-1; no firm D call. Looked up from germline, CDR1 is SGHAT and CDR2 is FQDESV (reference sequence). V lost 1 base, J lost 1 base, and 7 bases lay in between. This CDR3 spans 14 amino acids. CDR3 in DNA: TGTGCCAGCAGCTTAGGGCTACCGAACACTGAAGCTTTCTTT. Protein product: CASSLGLPNTEAFF.

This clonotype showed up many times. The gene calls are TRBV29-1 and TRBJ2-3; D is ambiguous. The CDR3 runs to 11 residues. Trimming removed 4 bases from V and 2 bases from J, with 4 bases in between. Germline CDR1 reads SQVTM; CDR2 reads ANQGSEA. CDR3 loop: CSVGDTDTQYF. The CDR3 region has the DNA TGCAGCGTTGGCGACACAGATACGCAGTATTTT.

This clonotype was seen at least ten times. In nucleotides, the CDR3 is TGCGCCAGCAGCTTGTTCCCTAACCAGGGGACAGGGGACACTGAAGCTTTCTTT. As protein: CASSLFPNQGTGDTEAFF. The rearrangement links TRBV5-1 to TRBJ1-1, with 10 positions matching TRBD1. Germline CDR1 is SGHRS and CDR2 is YFSETQ. The V segment lost 1 base and the J segment 3 bases; nucleotides outside the gene matches: 12. The CDR3 spans 18 residues.

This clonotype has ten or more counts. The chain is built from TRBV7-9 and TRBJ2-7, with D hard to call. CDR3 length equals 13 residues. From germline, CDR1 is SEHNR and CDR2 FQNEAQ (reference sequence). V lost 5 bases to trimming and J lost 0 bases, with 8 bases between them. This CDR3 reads CASSGQASYEQYF. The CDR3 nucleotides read TGTGCCAGCAGCGGGCAGGCCTCCTACGAGCAGTACTTC.

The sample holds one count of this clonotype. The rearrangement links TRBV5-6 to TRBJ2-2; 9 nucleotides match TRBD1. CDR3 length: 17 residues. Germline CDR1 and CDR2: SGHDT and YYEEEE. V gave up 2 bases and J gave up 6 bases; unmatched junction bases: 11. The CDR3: CASSFIQKQGAPGELFF. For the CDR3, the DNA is TGTGCCAGCAGCTTTATTCAAAAACAGGGGGCCCCCGGGGAGCTGTTTTTT.

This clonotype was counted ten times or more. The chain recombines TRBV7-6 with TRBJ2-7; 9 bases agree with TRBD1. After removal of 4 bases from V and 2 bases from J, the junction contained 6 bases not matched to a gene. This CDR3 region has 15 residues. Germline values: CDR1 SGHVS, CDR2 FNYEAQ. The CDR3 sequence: CASSSTGTGTYEQYF. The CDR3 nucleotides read TGTGCCAGCAGCTCAACCGGGACAGGGACCTACGAGCAGTACTTC.

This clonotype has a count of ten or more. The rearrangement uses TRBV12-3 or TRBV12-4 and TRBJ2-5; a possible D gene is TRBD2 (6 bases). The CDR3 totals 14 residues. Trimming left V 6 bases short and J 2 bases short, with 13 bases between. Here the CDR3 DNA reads TGTGCCAGCAGCCCAGGGACTTTACAAGAGACCCAGTACTTC. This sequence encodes CASSPGTLQETQYF.

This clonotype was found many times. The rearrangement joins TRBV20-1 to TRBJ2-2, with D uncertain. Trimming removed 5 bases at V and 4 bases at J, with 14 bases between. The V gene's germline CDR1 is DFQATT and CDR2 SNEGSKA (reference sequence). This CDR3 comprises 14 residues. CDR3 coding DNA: TGCAGTGCTCTCGACCAGGTCGGCACCGGGGAGCTGTTTTTT. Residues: CSALDQVGTGELFF.

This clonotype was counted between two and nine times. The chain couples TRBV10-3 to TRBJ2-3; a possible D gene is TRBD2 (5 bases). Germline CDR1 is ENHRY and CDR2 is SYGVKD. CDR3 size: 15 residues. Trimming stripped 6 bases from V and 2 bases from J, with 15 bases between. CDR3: CAIRPSTGNTDTQYF. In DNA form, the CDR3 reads TGTGCCATCAGACCTAGCACGGGGAACACAGATACGCAGTATTTT.

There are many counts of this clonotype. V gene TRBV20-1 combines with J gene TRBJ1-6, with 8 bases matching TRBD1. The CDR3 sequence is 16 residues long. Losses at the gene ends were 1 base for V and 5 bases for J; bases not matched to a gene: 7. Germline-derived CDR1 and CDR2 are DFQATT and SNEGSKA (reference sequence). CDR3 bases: TGCAGTGCTAGAGTGGACAGGGCCTTCGATAATTCACCCCTCCACTTT. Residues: CSARVDRAFDNSPLHF.

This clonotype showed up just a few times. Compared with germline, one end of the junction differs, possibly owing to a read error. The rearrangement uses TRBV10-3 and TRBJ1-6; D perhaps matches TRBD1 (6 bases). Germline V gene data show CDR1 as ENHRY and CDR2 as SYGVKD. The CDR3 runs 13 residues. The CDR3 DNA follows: TGTGCCGTCAGACAGGCACCCTCCACAACCCTCCACTTT. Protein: CAVRQAPSTTLHF.

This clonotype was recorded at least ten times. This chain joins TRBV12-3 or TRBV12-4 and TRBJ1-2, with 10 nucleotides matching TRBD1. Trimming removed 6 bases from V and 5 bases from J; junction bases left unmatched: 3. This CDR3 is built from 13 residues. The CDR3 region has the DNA TGTGCCAGCAGGCCGGGACAGGGGTATGGCTACACCTTC. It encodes CASRPGQGYGYTF.

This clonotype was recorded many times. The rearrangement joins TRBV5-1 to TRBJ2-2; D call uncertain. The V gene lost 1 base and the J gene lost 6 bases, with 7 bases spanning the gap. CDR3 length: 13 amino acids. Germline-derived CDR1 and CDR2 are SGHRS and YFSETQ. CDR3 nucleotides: TGCGCCAGCAGCTTGTTTGGATCCGGGGAGCTGTTTTTT. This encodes CASSLFGSGELFF.

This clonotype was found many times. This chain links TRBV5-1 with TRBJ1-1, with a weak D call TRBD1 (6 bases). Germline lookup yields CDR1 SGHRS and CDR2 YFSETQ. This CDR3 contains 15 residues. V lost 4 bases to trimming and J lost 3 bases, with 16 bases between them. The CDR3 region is CASSIWGGGDTEAFF. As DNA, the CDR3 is TGCGCCAGCAGCATTTGGGGAGGGGGGGACACTGAAGCTTTCTTT.

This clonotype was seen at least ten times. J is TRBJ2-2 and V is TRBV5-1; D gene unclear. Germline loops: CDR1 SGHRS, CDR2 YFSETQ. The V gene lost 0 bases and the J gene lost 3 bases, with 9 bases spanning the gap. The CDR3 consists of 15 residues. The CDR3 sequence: CASSLASLDTGELFF. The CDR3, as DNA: TGCGCCAGCAGCTTGGCCAGTTTAGACACCGGGGAGCTGTTTTTT.

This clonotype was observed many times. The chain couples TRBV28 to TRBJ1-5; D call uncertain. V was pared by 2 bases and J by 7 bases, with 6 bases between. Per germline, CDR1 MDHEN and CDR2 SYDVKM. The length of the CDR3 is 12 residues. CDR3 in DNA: TGTGCCAGCAGTTTAGGTTGGCAGCCCCAGCATTTT. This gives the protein CASSLGWQPQHF.

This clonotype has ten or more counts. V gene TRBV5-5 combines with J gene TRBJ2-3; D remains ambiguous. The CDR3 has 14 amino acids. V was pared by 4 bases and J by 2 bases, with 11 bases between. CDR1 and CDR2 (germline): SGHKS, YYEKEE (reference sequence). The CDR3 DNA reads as TGTGCCAGCAGCCTTACAACACCCACAGATACGCAGTATTTT. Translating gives CASSLTTPTDTQYF.

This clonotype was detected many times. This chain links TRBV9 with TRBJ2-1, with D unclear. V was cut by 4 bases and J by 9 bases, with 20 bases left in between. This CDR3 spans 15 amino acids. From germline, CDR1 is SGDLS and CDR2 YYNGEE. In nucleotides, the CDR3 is TGTGCCAGCAGCCCCTCAATGGACCCAAGGCTTGAGCAGTTCTTC. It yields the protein CASSPSMDPRLEQFF.

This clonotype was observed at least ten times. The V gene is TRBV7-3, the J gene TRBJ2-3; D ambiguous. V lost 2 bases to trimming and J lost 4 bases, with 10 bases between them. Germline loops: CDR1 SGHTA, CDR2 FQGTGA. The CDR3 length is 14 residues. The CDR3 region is CASSLVAPPDTQYF. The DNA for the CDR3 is TGTGCCAGCAGCTTAGTAGCACCCCCAGATACGCAGTATTTT.

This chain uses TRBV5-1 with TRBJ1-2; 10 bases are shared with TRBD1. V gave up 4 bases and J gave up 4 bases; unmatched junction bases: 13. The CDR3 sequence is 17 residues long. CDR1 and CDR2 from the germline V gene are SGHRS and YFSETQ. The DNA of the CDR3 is TGCGCCAGCAGCGGCGGACAGGGGGACCCCGGGCTCTATGGCTACACCTTC. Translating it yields CASSGGQGDPGLYGYTF.